The following is a T cell receptor beta chain sequence with its context. Its antigen is not identified. Prepared TCR beta cDNA libraries contained unique molecular identifiers. Approximately 0.5 million cDNA molecules were recovered from an input of 1 to 10 million T cells. In TCRdb, the PCR reads were re-called with MiXCR into one record per CDR3 protein. The profile shows around 500,000 distinct CDR3 sequences, 30% to 40% of them singletons. This CDR3 is built from 13 residues. Germline CDR1 is ENHRY and CDR2 is SYGVKD. J lost 3 bases, V lost 11 bases, and 7 bases had no gene match. This sample is drawn from a study of post-analysis software for immune sequencing data. Findings of the study overall: Versus controls, multiple sclerosis patients showed significantly lower diversity (normalized Chao1). Among five TRBV segments more frequent in patients than controls were TRBV5-6, TRBV5-1 and TRBV20-1. With F measure, samples from one preparation batch clustered together strongly.

Input material: blood. The rearrangement uses TRBV10-3 and TRBJ1-5; 7 bases map to TRBD1. The receptor was derived from a girl aged 2 to 17 with multiple sclerosis. This CDR3 reads CAAAGQFNQPQHF. The DNA for the CDR3 is TGTGCCGCCGCGGGACAGTTCAATCAGCCCCAGCATTTT.